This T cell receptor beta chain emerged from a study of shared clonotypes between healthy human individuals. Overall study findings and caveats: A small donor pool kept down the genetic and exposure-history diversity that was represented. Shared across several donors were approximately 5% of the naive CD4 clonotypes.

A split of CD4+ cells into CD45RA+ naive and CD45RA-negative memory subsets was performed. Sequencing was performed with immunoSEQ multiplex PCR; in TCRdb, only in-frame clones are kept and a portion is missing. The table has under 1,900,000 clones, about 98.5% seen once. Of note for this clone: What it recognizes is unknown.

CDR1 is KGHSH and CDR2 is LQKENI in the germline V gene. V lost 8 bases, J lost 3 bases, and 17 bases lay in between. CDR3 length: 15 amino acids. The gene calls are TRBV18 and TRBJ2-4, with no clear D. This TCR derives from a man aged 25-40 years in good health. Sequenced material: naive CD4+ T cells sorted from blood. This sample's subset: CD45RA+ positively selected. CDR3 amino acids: CASQVAGEVKNIQYF. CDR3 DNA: TGTGCCAGCCAGGTGGCAGGCGAAGTCAAAAACATTCAGTACTTC.